This T cell receptor beta chain was recovered during a study of T cells in Graves' hyperthyroidism and ophthalmopathy. The study, taken as a whole, reports: Among thyroid clonotypes expanded above 0.001, most also appeared in blood. The model made its ophthalmopathy prediction, and onset followed a median approximately six months later.

The germline CDR1 and CDR2 sequences are LNHNV and YYDKDF (reference sequence). The V end was cut by 1 base, the J end by 0 bases, with 9 bases between. This CDR3 region has 15 residues. Newly diagnosed hyperthyroidism, duration under 2 months, in patients aged 18 to 65. Concerning this clonotype: The antigen is undetermined.

TCR beta CDR3 regions were amplified from RNA transcripts. First-round RT-PCR with HTBI primers amplified the TCR CDR3 region. MiXCR, applied by TCRdb to the multiplex PCR reads, yields one record per CDR3 protein. Here the sample spans around 300,000 distinct CDR3 sequences, 10% to 15% being singletons. The chain employs TRBV15 and TRBJ2-5; D might be TRBD1 (6 bases). The origin of this receptor is a woman in her 30s with Graves' hyperthyroidism that later progressed to Graves' ophthalmopathy. Sequenced: blood. CDR3 coding DNA: TGTGCCACCAGCAGAGGTGGACAGTACCAAGAGACCCAGTACTTC. It translates to CATSRGGQYQETQYF.